This T cell receptor (beta chain) was observed in a study of beta chain features in type 1 diabetes. Findings and limits, study-wide: Type 1 diabetes patients showed a moderate but significant shortening of TCRB CDR3s in all four CD4+ subsets. It was among patients, rather than healthy donors, that naive, central memory and Treg TCRB repertoires appeared more similar.

This CDR3 spans 11 amino acids. Trimming stripped 7 bases from V and 5 bases from J, with 12 bases between. Per the germline V gene, CDR1 is GTSNPN and CDR2 is SVGIG (reference sequence). Expressed TCRB transcripts were sequenced because the entire RNA isolate underwent reverse transcription. TCRdb keeps only in-frame clones here, not all; method: immunoSEQ multiplex PCR. The sample holds 680,000 or so clones, about an eighth seen once. It was one heparinised blood draw, averaging about 110 mL, that each donor gave. CD4+ naive, central memory, regulatory and stem cell-like memory cells were sorted via CD45RO/CCR7/CD25/CD127/CD95/CD27. As to this clone: Its antigen remains unidentified.

The V and J genes are TRBV30 and TRBJ2-7, with D unresolved. This clonotype originated in a man younger than 30 with type 1 diabetes. Sample: naive CD4+ T cells from blood. In DNA, the CDR3 is TGTGCCTACGACCCGGGCCACGAGCAGTACTTC. Its protein is CAYDPGHEQYF.